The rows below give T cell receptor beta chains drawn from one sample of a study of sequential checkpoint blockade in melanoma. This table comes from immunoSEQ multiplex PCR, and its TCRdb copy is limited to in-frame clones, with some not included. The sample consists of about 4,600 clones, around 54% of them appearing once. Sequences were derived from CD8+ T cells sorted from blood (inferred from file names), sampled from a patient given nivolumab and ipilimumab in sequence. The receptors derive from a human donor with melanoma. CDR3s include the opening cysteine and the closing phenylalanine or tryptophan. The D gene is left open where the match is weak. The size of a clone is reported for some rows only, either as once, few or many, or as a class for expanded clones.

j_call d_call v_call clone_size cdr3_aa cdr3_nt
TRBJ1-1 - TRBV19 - CASSTTRNTEAFF TGTGCCAGTAGTACCACAAGGAACACTGAAGCTTTCTTT
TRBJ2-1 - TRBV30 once CAWSGGAGEAYNEQFF TGTGCCTGGAGTGGGGGGGCGGGAGAGGCCTACAATGAGCAGTTCTTC
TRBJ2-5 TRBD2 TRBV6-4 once CASSDLGFLGLAGDFYQETQYF TGTGCCAGCAGTGACCTAGGGTTCTTAGGACTAGCGGGAGACTTCTACCAAGAGACCCAGTACTTC
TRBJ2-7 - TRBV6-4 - CAKTDGGGPYEQYF TGTGCCAAGACAGACGGGGGAGGCCCCTACGAGCAGTACTTC
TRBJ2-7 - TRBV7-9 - CASSLSASYEQYF TGTGCCAGCAGCTTAAGCGCTTCCTACGAGCAGTACTTC
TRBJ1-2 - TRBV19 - CASSILVGTHYGYTF TGTGCCAGTAGTATTCTCGTGGGGACTCACTATGGCTACACCTTC
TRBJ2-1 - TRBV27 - CASSPGQPNEQFF TGTGCCAGCAGCCCCGGACAACCCAATGAGCAGTTCTTC
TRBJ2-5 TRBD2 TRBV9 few CASSSGAAVTQYF TGTGCCAGCAGCAGCGGGGCCGCGGTGACCCAGTACTTC
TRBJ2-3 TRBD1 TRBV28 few CASSSIRGQGGETDTQYF TGTGCCAGCAGTAGCATACGGGGACAGGGAGGGGAGACAGATACGCAGTATTTT
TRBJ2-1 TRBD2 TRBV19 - CASSTDPRLAGVSMNEQFF TGTGCCAGTAGTACCGATCCCAGACTAGCGGGAGTTTCTATGAATGAGCAGTTCTTC
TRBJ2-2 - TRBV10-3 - CAISDPQASGDTGELFF TGTGCCATCAGTGACCCCCAGGCATCCGGGGACACCGGGGAGCTGTTTTTT
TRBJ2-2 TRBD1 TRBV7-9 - CASSWDRANTGELFF TGTGCCAGCAGCTGGGACAGGGCGAACACCGGGGAGCTGTTTTTT
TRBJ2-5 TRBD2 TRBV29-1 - CSVEDQGTSGGWEQYF TGCAGCGTTGAAGATCAAGGGACTAGCGGGGGGTGGGAGCAGTACTTC
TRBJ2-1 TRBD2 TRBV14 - CASSQTIAGGEQFF TGTGCCAGCAGCCAAACCATAGCGGGAGGTGAGCAGTTCTTC
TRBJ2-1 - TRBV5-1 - CASSPQRSSYNEQFF TGCGCCAGCAGCCCCCAACGGAGCTCCTACAATGAGCAGTTCTTC
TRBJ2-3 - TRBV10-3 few CAIGGSQRSTDTQYF TGTGCCATCGGCGGGTCCCAAAGGAGCACAGATACGCAGTATTTT
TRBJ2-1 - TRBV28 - CASSLYGESSYNEQFF TGTGCCAGCAGTTTATATGGGGAGAGCTCCTACAATGAGCAGTTCTTC
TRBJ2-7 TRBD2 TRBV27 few CASSLERESSYEQYF TGTGCCAGCAGTTTAGAGCGGGAGAGCTCCTACGAGCAGTACTTC
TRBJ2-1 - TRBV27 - CASSLSAQGNEQFF TGTGCCAGCAGTTTATCGGCTCAGGGTAATGAGCAGTTCTTC
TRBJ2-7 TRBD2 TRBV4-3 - CASSQEGGGGRYEQYF TGCGCCAGCAGCCAAGAGGGGGGGGGAGGTCGGTACGAGCAGTACTTC
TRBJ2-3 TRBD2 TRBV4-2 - CASSLYPSWLAVTDTQYF TGTGCCAGCAGCCTTTACCCGTCCTGGCTAGCGGTCACAGATACGCAGTATTTT
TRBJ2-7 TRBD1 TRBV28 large CASSLGGQGYEQYF TGTGCCAGCAGTTTAGGGGGACAGGGCTACGAGCAGTACTTC
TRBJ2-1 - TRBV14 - CASSPRNREQFF TGTGCCAGCAGCCCAAGAAACAGGGAGCAGTTCTTC
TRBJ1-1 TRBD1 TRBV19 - CASSPGQGMGTEAFF TGTGCCAGTAGTCCGGGACAGGGTATGGGCACTGAAGCTTTCTTT
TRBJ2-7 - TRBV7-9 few CASSSPRGSSAAQYF TGTGCCAGCAGCTCCCCTCGCGGGTCCAGTGCTGCGCAGTACTTC